Listed below are T cell receptor beta chains from one sample, sequenced in a study of T cells after yellow fever vaccination. TCRdb itself ran the 5' RACE reads through MiXCR, one entry per CDR3 protein. This table has hundreds of thousands of distinct CDR3 sequences, about 19% appearing once. The material sequenced was PBMCs, taken 15 days after the yellow fever booster vaccination. These receptors all come from a young man who received the YFV17D yellow fever vaccine. The CDR3 runs from the conserved cysteine through the conserved F or W. The D gene is left open where the match is weak. Not every row has a clone size; where given, it reads once, few, many or a size class.

D gene	V gene	clone size	J gene	CDR3 DNA	CDR3 protein
TRBD1	TRBV10-3	-	TRBJ2-2	TGTGCCATCAGTGACCCCGGGACAGCCCTGTTCGCGAACACCGGGGAGCTGTTTTTT	CAISDPGTALFANTGELFF
-	TRBV5-1	many	TRBJ2-2	TGCGCCAGCAGCTTGGCCTTGCGATCGAACACCGGGGAGCTGTTTTTT	CASSLALRSNTGELFF
-	TRBV4-3	few	TRBJ2-2	TGCGCCAGCAGCCAAGACGTGGGACTCGCGAACACCGGGGAGCTGTTTTTT	CASSQDVGLANTGELFF
-	TRBV10-3	-	TRBJ2-5	TGTGCCATCAGTCGACAGTCGGACCAAGAGACCCAGTACTTC	CAISRQSDQETQYF
-	TRBV20-1	-	TRBJ2-1	TGCAGTGCTAGAGATCTGCGGAGCCTAGCCTACAATGAGCAGTTCTTC	CSARDLRSLAYNEQFF
-	TRBV12-3/TRBV12-4	-	TRBJ2-3	TGTGCCAGCACTCAAGACTCCGGGACCTGGGGCCGTACGCAGTATTTT	CASTQDSGTWGRTQYF
-	TRBV15	-	TRBJ2-1	TGTGCCACCAGCAGAGATAGGGCAGGAACTATCATCTTC	CATSRDRAGTIIF
TRBD2	TRBV7-2	few	TRBJ2-7	TGTGCCAGCAGCTTACGTACTAGCGGTACGAAGCAGTACTTC	CASSLRTSGTKQYF
-	TRBV6-6	few	TRBJ1-2	TGTGCCAGCAGCCCGGCCGTTAACTATGGCTACACCTTC	CASSPAVNYGYTF
-	TRBV28	-	TRBJ2-3	TGTGCCAGCAGTTTATTGCAAATATTTGGGGCAGATACGCAGTATTTT	CASSLLQIFGADTQYF
TRBD1	TRBV6-1	few	TRBJ2-7	TGTGCCAGCAGCCAAATGACAGGGTCCGGCGAGCAGTACTTC	CASSQMTGSGEQYF
TRBD1	TRBV12-3/TRBV12-4	few	TRBJ2-2	TGTGCCAGCAGTACGGCTGGGACAGGGTGGGCCGGGGAGCTGTTTTTT	CASSTAGTGWAGELFF
TRBD1	TRBV28	-	TRBJ2-7	TGTGCCAGCAGATGGGACAGGGCCAGCTCCTACGAGCAGTACTTC	CASRWDRASSYEQYF
-	TRBV6-2/TRBV6-3	-	TRBJ2-7	TGTGCCAGCAGTGTGCCGGATCCCGTGGCGCAGTACTTC	CASSVPDPVAQYF
-	TRBV5-1	few	TRBJ2-7	TGCGCCAGCAGCTCGGGGACTGAGTACTACTACGAGCAGTACTTC	CASSSGTEYYYEQYF
-	TRBV7-9	few	TRBJ2-5	TGTGCCAGCAGTTTCCGACTAGTCCAAGAGACCCAGTACTTC	CASSFRLVQETQYF
TRBD1	TRBV7-9	-	TRBJ1-2	TGTGCCAGCAGTCGACAGGGTCACCGTGCCTTC	CASSRQGHRAF
TRBD1	TRBV24-1	-	TRBJ2-5	TGTGCCACCGGACAGGGTTTGACCCAGTACTTC	CATGQGLTQYF
TRBD1	TRBV6-1	-	TRBJ2-2	TGTGCCGGGACCGGGACAGAATACACCGGGGAGCTGTTTTTT	CAGTGTEYTGELFF
-	TRBV7-2	few	TRBJ2-7	TGTGCCAGCAGCTTTGAATCAAGCTCCTACGAGCAGTACTTC	CASSFESSSYEQYF
-	TRBV6-2/TRBV6-3	few	TRBJ2-1	TGTGCCAGCGTCGGGGATAGCTCCTACAATGAGCAGTTCTTC	CASVGDSSYNEQFF
-	TRBV27	-	TRBJ2-7	TGTGCCAGCAGTTCCGTGGGGCGGAGCGAGCAGTACTTC	CASSSVGRSEQYF
-	TRBV25-1	-	TRBJ2-7	TGTGCCAGCAGTGACTTTCGCACCCACGAGCAGTACTTC	CASSDFRTHEQYF
-	TRBV7-2	few	TRBJ2-3	TGTGCCAGCAGCCCCCATTCCGATACGCAGTATTTT	CASSPHSDTQYF
TRBD2	TRBV6-2/TRBV6-3	few	TRBJ2-1	TGTGCCAGCAGTAACCCCCAGCTAGCGGTGAAGAATGAGCAGTTCTTC	CASSNPQLAVKNEQFF
-	TRBV2	-	TRBJ2-3	TGTGCCAGCGCGGAGGGGACTCAGACAGATACGCAGTATTTT	CASAEGTQTDTQYF
-	TRBV5-1	many	TRBJ1-6	TGCGCCAGCAGCCTCCGACAGGAAACGGGTTCACCCCTCCACTTT	CASSLRQETGSPLHF
-	TRBV20-1	-	TRBJ2-7	TGCACTGCTAGCCCAACAATTACCGAGCAGTACTTC	CTASPTITEQYF
-	TRBV6-1	-	TRBJ2-1	TGTGCCAGCGGGGCGGGTGCCTTAAAGAACAATGAGCAGTTCTTC	CASGAGALKNNEQFF
TRBD1	TRBV5-1	-	TRBJ2-7	TGCGCCAGCAGCTTGGTGGCCGGGACAGGGGTTGGAGTCTACGAGCAGTACTTC	CASSLVAGTGVGVYEQYF
TRBD2	TRBV6-2/TRBV6-3	-	TRBJ2-7	TGTGCCAGCAGTTACTCGACGTGGACTAGCGGCCCCTACGAGCAGTACTTC	CASSYSTWTSGPYEQYF
-	TRBV7-9	few	TRBJ2-2	TGTGCCAGCATCTTGGGAGGCACCGGGGAGCTGTTTTTT	CASILGGTGELFF
TRBD2	TRBV7-9	-	TRBJ2-7	TGTGCCAGCAGCTTAGGGGCGGGAGGGCCAAACGAGCAGTACTTC	CASSLGAGGPNEQYF
-	TRBV7-9	few	TRBJ2-4	TGTGCCAGCAGCTTAGGCAGTCGGCTCCAAAACATTCAGTACTTC	CASSLGSRLQNIQYF
-	TRBV7-2	many	TRBJ2-7	TGTGCCAGCAGCGCAGGCAGGGGTGCATACTACGAGCAGTACTTC	CASSAGRGAYYEQYF
TRBD2	TRBV11-2	few	TRBJ2-5	TGTGCCAGCAGCTTCCCCCTGGGAGGGGAGTCAAAGACCCAGTACTTC	CASSFPLGGESKTQYF
TRBD2	TRBV20-1	few	TRBJ2-1	TGCAGTGCTAGAGAGGATCCTAGCGGGAGGGCCCGGGAGCAGTTCTTC	CSAREDPSGRAREQFF
-	TRBV6-2/TRBV6-3	-	TRBJ2-2	TGTGCCAGCAGTTACCCAGGGCCGCATCACGGGGAGCTGTTTTTT	CASSYPGPHHGELFF
-	TRBV15	few	TRBJ2-7	TGTGCCACCAGCAGAGGGTCAGCGGAAAGGGGGTACGAGCAGTACTTC	CATSRGSAERGYEQYF
TRBD1	TRBV12-3/TRBV12-4	few	TRBJ2-1	TGTGCCAGCAGATCGGGACAGGGCGGTACGAATGAGCAGTTCTTC	CASRSGQGGTNEQFF
-	TRBV4-1	few	TRBJ1-1	TGCGCCAGCAGCCGGGAAGGAAGTGAAGCTTTCTTT	CASSREGSEAFF
TRBD1	TRBV30	-	TRBJ2-1	TGTGCCTGGACGGGACAGGCGGGCAATGAGCAGTTCTTC	CAWTGQAGNEQFF
TRBD2	TRBV9	-	TRBJ2-3	TGTGCCAGCAGCGTAGGTGTGACTAGCGGGGGCGGGGTGCAGTATTTT	CASSVGVTSGGGVQYF
-	TRBV10-3	few	TRBJ2-2	TGTGCCATCAGTGGCGAGGGGAACACCGGGGAGCTGTTTTTT	CAISGEGNTGELFF
-	TRBV5-1	-	TRBJ2-7	TGCGCCAGCAGCTTGGCACCCCCCTACGAGCAGTACTTC	CASSLAPPYEQYF
-	TRBV6-1	-	TRBJ1-3	TGTGCCAGCAGCACTCTGGCAGTAGGAAACACCATATATTTT	CASSTLAVGNTIYF
-	TRBV6-2/TRBV6-3	few	TRBJ2-1	TGTGCCAGCCTAAGCGTCAATGAGCAGTTCTTC	CASLSVNEQFF
-	TRBV18	-	TRBJ1-4	TGTGCCAGCTCAGGGGCAGGATGGAATGAAAAACTGTTTTTT	CASSGAGWNEKLFF
TRBD2	TRBV7-2	many	TRBJ2-7	TGTGCCAGCAGCTCCCCTAGAAGGGAGGGCCCGGACGAGCAGTACTTC	CASSSPRREGPDEQYF
-	TRBV29-1	many	TRBJ1-2	TGCAGCGCGGGTCAGGGCGGCTATGGCTACACCTTC	CSAGQGGYGYTF
TRBD1	TRBV20-1	few	TRBJ1-1	TGCAGTGCTCCCACAGGGGTAACTGAAGCTTTCTTT	CSAPTGVTEAFF
-	TRBV24-1	few	TRBJ2-1	TGTGCCACCAGTGATTTGGGACCGAGCTCCTACAATGAGCAGTTCTTC	CATSDLGPSSYNEQFF
TRBD1	TRBV12-3/TRBV12-4	few	TRBJ2-5	TGTGCCAGCAGCCCAAGTCGGACAGGGGGGTTAGGGACCCAGTACTTC	CASSPSRTGGLGTQYF